This TCR beta chain was identified during a study of control samples from healthy donors and cancer patients. Sequencing used immunoSEQ multiplex PCR; TCRdb keeps in-frame clones, though not all of them. This table holds about 160,000 clones, 80% to 95% found once. The CDR3 runs to 11 residues. Germline-derived CDR1 and CDR2 are MNHEY and SMNVEV (reference sequence). V was pared by 5 bases and J by 5 bases, with 0 bases of the junction left unmatched. The J gene is TRBJ2-7, the V gene TRBV27; 7 bases agree with TRBD1. The sample comprised blood. This sequence originates from a man aged 18 to 30 in good health. CDR3 region: CASSGTDEQYF. The CDR3 DNA reads TGTGCCAGCAGTGGGACAGACGAGCAGTACTTC.